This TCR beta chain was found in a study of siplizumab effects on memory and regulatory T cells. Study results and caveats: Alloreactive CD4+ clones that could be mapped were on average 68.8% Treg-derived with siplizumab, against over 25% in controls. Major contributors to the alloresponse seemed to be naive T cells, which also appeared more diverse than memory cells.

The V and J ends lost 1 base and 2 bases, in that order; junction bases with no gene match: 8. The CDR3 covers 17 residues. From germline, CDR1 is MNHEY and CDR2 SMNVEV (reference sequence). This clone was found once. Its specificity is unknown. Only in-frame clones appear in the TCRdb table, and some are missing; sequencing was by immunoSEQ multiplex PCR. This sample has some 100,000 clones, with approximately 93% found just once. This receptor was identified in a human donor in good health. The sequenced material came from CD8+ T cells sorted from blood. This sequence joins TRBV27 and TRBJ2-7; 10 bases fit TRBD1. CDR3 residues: CASSLWGQGSGTYEQYF. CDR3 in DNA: TGTGCCAGCAGTTTATGGGGACAGGGGAGCGGGACCTACGAGCAGTACTTC.